The 8 T cell receptor beta chains below all came from one sample that was sequenced in a study of T cell responses to AZD1222 COVID-19 vaccine (dated by TCRdb to the early 2020s). To prepare the library, the immunoSEQ multiplex PCR assay was applied. TCRdb provides this immuneACCESS table in a form limited to in-frame rearrangements. Some clones are lacking; in checked studies, under half of them reflect an unresolved V gene, and why the rest are absent is not known. This sample holds 160,000 or so clones; approximately 90% were observed only once. The ten largest make up 3.5% to 5.5% of the sample. In the paper's terms, the time point label means: about 28 days (+/-7) after the second vaccine dose. Taken with the paper, the label for treatment or condition translates to: meningococcal conjugate vaccine given as trial control. The sequenced sample was peripheral blood, obtained 28 days after the second dose of the MenACWY control vaccine. The receptor set was obtained from an adult who received the MenACWY meningococcal vaccine as a control.

In this sample, this clone turned up once. The chain has TRBV19 and TRBJ2-7; no clear D gene. Germline assignment: CDR1 LNHDA and CDR2 SQIVND (reference sequence). The V gene lost 5 bases and the J gene lost 6 bases, with 14 bases spanning the gap. This CDR3 is built from 13 residues. CDR3 coding DNA: TGTGCCAGTAGTGCATCCGGGTTGGGCGAGCAGTACTTC. This codes for CASSASGLGEQYF.

This clone appeared a single time. This chain joins TRBV28 and TRBJ1-2; D is possibly TRBD1 (5 bases). The CDR3 is made up of 12 amino acids. The germline gives CDR1 MDHEN, CDR2 SYDVKM. V dropped 5 bases and J dropped 2 bases, with 6 bases sitting between them. CDR3 protein: CASSDRNYGYTF. CDR3 sequence (DNA): TGTGCCAGCAGTGACAGAAACTATGGCTACACCTTC.

The rearrangement joins TRBV12-3 or TRBV12-4 to TRBJ2-1, with D perhaps being TRBD1 or TRBD2 (6 bases each). V shed 7 bases and J shed 8 bases, with 12 bases lying between them. CDR3 length equals 12 residues. DNA of the CDR3: TGTGCCAGCACCTGGGGGGCCCATGAGCAGTTCTTC. Encoded protein: CASTWGAHEQFF.

The sample holds one count of this clone. The chain joins TRBV28 to TRBJ1-1; TRBD1 aligns across 9 bases. Germline assignment: CDR1 MDHEN and CDR2 SYDVKM. V gave up 11 bases and J gave up 2 bases; unmatched junction bases: 6. The CDR3 is 13 residues long. In nucleotides, the CDR3 is TGTGCCGGGACAGGGTTTCGCAACACTGAAGCTTTCTTT. It translates to CAGTGFRNTEAFF.

The rearrangement joins TRBV19 to TRBJ2-3, with D perhaps matching TRBD1 or TRBD2 (5 bases each). V was cut by 9 bases and J by 3 bases, with 10 bases left in between. The CDR3 has 12 residues. CDR1 and CDR2 from the germline V gene are LNHDA and SQIVND (reference sequence). Here the CDR3 DNA reads TGTGCCAGCACCGGGACGACAGATACGCAGTATTTT. Translated, it gives CASTGTTDTQYF.

The genes are TRBV19 and TRBJ2-7; maybe TRBD2 (6 bases). Per germline, CDR1 LNHDA and CDR2 SQIVND (reference sequence). The CDR3 length is 13 residues. Trimming stripped 7 bases from V and 5 bases from J, with 15 bases between. CDR3 amino acids: CASNGRRRNEQYF. CDR3 nucleotides: TGTGCCAGTAACGGGAGACGAAGGAACGAGCAGTACTTC.

The V call is TRBV7-8, the J call TRBJ1-4, with 7 nucleotides matching TRBD1. The CDR3 is 13 amino acids. CDR1 is SGHVS and CDR2 is FQNEAQ in the germline V gene. Unmatched junction bases numbered 9, after V lost 5 bases and J lost 12 bases. The CDR3 sequence is CASSGRDRGQLFF. The CDR3, as DNA: TGTGCCAGCAGCGGCCGGGACAGAGGTCAACTGTTTTTT.

The chain couples TRBV4-1 to TRBJ1-4; D uncertain. This CDR3 contains 15 residues. V lost 1 base to trimming and J lost 2 bases, with 8 bases between them. Germline values: CDR1 MGHRA, CDR2 YSYEKL. Here the CDR3 DNA reads TGCGCCAGCAGCCAAGCGTCGGGCACTAATGAAAAACTGTTTTTT. Its protein is CASSQASGTNEKLFF.